These 8 T cell receptor beta chains share one sample of origin, sequenced in a study of control samples from healthy donors and cancer patients. The method was immunoSEQ multiplex PCR; TCRdb's version includes in-frame clones alone and lacks a portion of them. The sample includes about 130,000 clones, roughly 91% seen only once; the top ten take about 1.5%. Sequenced material: PBMCs. The receptors here all came from a man in his fifties or sixties with head and neck cancer.

The V call is TRBV19, the J call TRBJ1-5, with a possible D match to TRBD1 (5 bases). The CDR3 is made up of 12 amino acids. In germline, CDR1 is LNHDA, CDR2 SQIVND (reference sequence). V lost 8 bases, J lost 5 bases, and 10 bases lay in between. CDR3 protein: CASGQGDQPQHF. In DNA, the CDR3 is TGTGCCAGTGGTCAAGGGGATCAGCCCCAGCATTTT.

The rearrangement uses TRBV3-1 (or the pseudogene TRBV3-2) and TRBJ2-3; 8 bases fit TRBD2. The ends lost 0 bases at V and 4 bases at J; junction bases unmatched: 9. Looked up from germline, CDR1 is LGHDT and CDR2 is YNNKEL (reference sequence). The CDR3 is made up of 17 amino acids. The CDR3 DNA reads as TGTGCCAGCAGCCAAGATCAGATAGCGGGGCTTTCAGATACGCAGTATTTT. Its protein product is CASSQDQIAGLSDTQYF.

The V and J genes are TRBV7-3 and TRBJ1-6; no definite D call. Trimming stripped 3 bases from V and 6 bases from J, with 15 bases between. The CDR3 consists of 16 residues. Per germline, CDR1 SGHTA and CDR2 FQGTGA. The CDR3 protein is CASSLWEARVNSPLHF. CDR3 coding DNA: TGTGCCAGCAGCTTGTGGGAGGCGAGGGTTAATTCACCCCTCCACTTT. Using reference TRBV7-3 and TRBJ1-6 for the parts outside the CDR3, the full variable domain is GAGVSQTPSNKVTEKGKYVELRCDPISGHTALYWYRQSLGQGPEFLIYFQGTGAADDSGLPNDRFFAVRPEGSVSTLKIQRTERGDSAVYLCASSLWEARVNSPLHFGNGTRLTVT.

The chain joins TRBV7-9 to TRBJ2-1; the D is unclear. The V end was cut by 0 bases, the J end by 9 bases, with 18 bases between. CDR3 length: 16 residues. Germline lookup yields CDR1 SEHNR and CDR2 FQNEAQ (reference sequence). The CDR3 here is CASSLAQRPQVGEQFF. The DNA for the CDR3 is TGTGCCAGCAGCTTAGCGCAACGACCCCAGGTGGGTGAGCAGTTCTTC.

The chain uses TRBV4-3 and TRBJ2-7; D is possibly TRBD2 (5 bases). The germline CDR1 and CDR2 sequences are LGHNA and YSLEER. V gave up 1 base and J gave up 2 bases, with 12 bases separating them. The CDR3 loop spans 15 amino acids. The CDR3 region has the DNA TGCGCCAGCAGCCAAGGACGGACCGGGGCCTACGAGCAGTACTTC. It translates to CASSQGRTGAYEQYF.

V gene TRBV11-2 combines with J gene TRBJ2-1; D might be TRBD2 (7 bases). CDR3 length: 20 amino acids. CDR1 and CDR2 (germline): SGHAT, FQNNGV. V was pared by 0 bases and J by 4 bases, with 25 bases between. The CDR3 sequence is CASSLDRALGGGGSYNEQFF. The CDR3 region has the DNA TGTGCCAGCAGCTTAGATCGGGCCTTGGGGGGCGGGGGATCATACAATGAGCAGTTCTTC.

The V and J genes are TRBV7-9 and TRBJ1-2; 9 bases agree with TRBD1. The length of the CDR3 is 14 residues. The V and J ends lost 5 bases and 8 bases, in that order; junction bases with no gene match: 9. Germline loops: CDR1 SEHNR, CDR2 FQNEAQ (reference sequence). In nucleotides, the CDR3 is TGTGCCAGCAGCCTCACGGGACAGGGTTGGGGCTACACCTTC. Residues: CASSLTGQGWGYTF.

The V gene is TRBV6-6, the J gene TRBJ2-5; 7 nucleotides match TRBD2. The CDR3 contains 16 residues. Germline trimming cut 0 bases from V and 13 bases from J; bases unmatched to any gene: 17. Germline V lookup: CDR1 MNHNY, CDR2 SVGAGI (reference sequence). The CDR3 DNA follows: TGTGCCAGCAGTTACTCGATAGGCCCGGGGGGTCCGAAAGGGTACTTC. Its translation is CASSYSIGPGGPKGYF.